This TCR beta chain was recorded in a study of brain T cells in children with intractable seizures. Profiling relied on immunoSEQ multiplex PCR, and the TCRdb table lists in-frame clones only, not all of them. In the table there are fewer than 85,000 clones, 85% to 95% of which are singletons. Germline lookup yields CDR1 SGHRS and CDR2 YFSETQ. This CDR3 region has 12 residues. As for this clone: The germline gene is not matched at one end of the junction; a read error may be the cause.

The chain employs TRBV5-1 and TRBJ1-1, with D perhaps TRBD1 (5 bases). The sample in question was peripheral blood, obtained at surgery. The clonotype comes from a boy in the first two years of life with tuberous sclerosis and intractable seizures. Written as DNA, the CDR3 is TGCGCCAGCAGCTTAGTAGGAGGGGCGGAGCTTTTT. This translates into CASSLVGGAELF.